This T cell receptor beta chain was obtained from a study of T cells in Graves' hyperthyroidism and ophthalmopathy. Researchers took RNA transcripts and amplified the TCR beta CDR3 regions from them. HTBI primers were the set used in a first-round RT-PCR of the TCR CDR3. One entry per CDR3 protein, called by TCRdb with MiXCR from the multiplex PCR reads. The data hold about 680,000 distinct CDR3 sequences, with around a third observed a single time. The CDR3 sequence is 16 residues long. The V end lost 5 bases, the J end lost 7 bases, and 20 bases lay between the germline ends. Germline CDR1 is SEHNR and CDR2 is FQNEAQ (reference sequence). PBMCs were obtained from 7.5 to 10 ml fresh peripheral blood.

The sequenced sample consisted of blood. The source of this sequence is a woman in her thirties or forties with Graves' hyperthyroidism. The chain carries TRBV7-9 and TRBJ2-2, with D possibly called TRBD1 or TRBD2 (5 bases each). CDR3 amino acids: CASSHRDAFRDGELFF. CDR3 bases: TGTGCCAGCAGCCATAGGGACGCATTCCGGGACGGGGAGCTGTTTTTT.